This T cell receptor beta chain was captured in a study of blood T cells in healthy people across ages. Findings of the study overall: Age showed a roughly linear inverse relationship with TCR beta diversity per million T cells. Diversity was higher, and naive CD4+ cells more numerous, in long-lived donors than in aged donors.

V lost 8 bases, J lost 5 bases, and 9 bases lay in between. CDR1 and CDR2 (germline): SGHTA, FQGNSA. The CDR3 is 11 amino acids. Primed by a sample-barcoded 5' primer and a J-beta primer mix, a second PCR proceeded for roughly 7 to 11 cycles. One entry per CDR3 protein, called by TCRdb with MiXCR from the 5' RACE reads. The repertoire includes around 940,000 distinct CDR3 sequences, roughly half of them detected once, and about 22% sits in the top ten. On this clonotype: Its antigen is undetermined.

Specimen: blood. This sequence originates from a woman aged 55-69 years in good health. The gene calls are TRBV7-2 and TRBJ2-5; D may correspond to TRBD1 or TRBD2 (5 bases each). Here the CDR3 DNA reads TGTGCCAGCCAATGGGGGGAGACCCAGTACTTC. Encoded protein: CASQWGETQYF. Full variable domain (outside the CDR3, taken from reference TRBV7-2 and TRBJ2-5): GAGVSQSPSNKVTEKGKDVELRCDPISGHTALYWYRQSLGQGLEFLIYFQGNSAPDKSGLPSDRFSAERTGGSVSTLTIQRTQQEDSAVYLCASQWGETQYFGPGTRLLVL.